One and the same sample provided the 15 T cell receptor beta chains below, sequenced in a study of T-cell reconstitution after alpha-beta-depleted transplantation in children. A TCRbeta library incorporating unique molecular identifiers was prepared. TCRdb re-analysed the PCR reads in MiXCR, keeping a single row per CDR3 protein. The table lists 250,000 to 300,000 distinct CDR3 sequences, about a tenth of them singletons. This material consisted of PBMCs, taken before TCRalphabeta/CD19-depleted stem cell transplant. The receptors were sampled from a boy under two years old with acute myeloid leukemia, due to receive a stem cell transplant.

In this sample, this clonotype turned up many times. The chain couples TRBV29-1 to TRBJ1-5; D uncertain. The V and J ends lost 7 bases and 2 bases respectively, with 12 bases between them. CDR1 and CDR2 from the germline V gene are SQVTM and ANQGSEA. The CDR3 runs 13 residues. CDR3 protein: CSAQDGGNQPQHF. CDR3 in DNA: TGCAGCGCCCAGGACGGTGGCAATCAGCCCCAGCATTTT.

The rearrangement uses TRBV4-1 and TRBJ1-2; D is ambiguous. The germline CDR1 and CDR2 sequences are MGHRA and YSYEKL. The CDR3 spans 14 residues. Between the trimmed V and J ends, which lost 0 bases and 4 bases, there was a span of 9 bases. The CDR3 is CASSQDPEGYGYTF. CDR3 DNA sequence: TGCGCCAGCAGCCAAGACCCAGAAGGCTATGGCTACACCTTC.

This clonotype was observed a few times. The CDR3 is CASSLDGRDLREQYF. CDR3 nucleotide sequence: TGCGCCAGCAGCTTGGACGGGAGGGACCTACGGGAGCAGTACTTC. This chain uses TRBV5-1 with TRBJ2-7; 8 positions match TRBD2. CDR3 size: 15 residues. With 0 bases clipped from V and 7 bases from J, the junction kept 9 bases outside the gene matches. The germline CDR1 and CDR2 sequences are SGHRS and YFSETQ. Looking up the rest from reference TRBV5-1 and TRBJ2-7 gives the full variable domain: KAGVTQTPRYLIKTRGQQVTLSCSPISGHRSVSWYQQTPGQGLQFLFEYFSETQRNKGNFPGRFSGRQFSNSRSEMNVSTLELGDSALYLCASSLDGRDLREQYFGPGTRLTVT.

The sample holds many counts of this clonotype. The chain combines TRBV12-3 or TRBV12-4 with TRBJ2-7, with D uncertain. Trimming removed 2 bases at V and 3 bases at J, with 8 bases between. This CDR3 spans 13 amino acids. The CDR3 DNA reads as TGTGCCAGCAGTTTATATAGGGACTACGAGCAGTACTTC. Protein: CASSLYRDYEQYF.

This clonotype was observed many times. This chain connects TRBV3-1 to TRBJ2-7; 10 bases fit TRBD2. CDR3 length: 14 residues. Trimming cost V 4 bases and J 5 bases; bases outside gene matches: 5. Germline V gene sequence: CDR1 LGHDT, CDR2 YNNKEL (reference sequence). The CDR3 DNA sequence: TGTGCCAGCAGCCGAAAGCGGGAGGGCCACGAGCAGTACTTC. Protein sequence: CASSRKREGHEQYF.

This clonotype was seen a handful of times. This could be a read error, since a much larger clone is one nucleotide away. The rearrangement joins TRBV7-9 to TRBJ2-7; TRBD1 aligns across 10 bases. From germline, CDR1 is SEHNR and CDR2 FQNEAQ (reference sequence). The CDR3 loop spans 13 amino acids. V shed 7 bases and J 3 bases; nucleotides not matched to a gene: 3. The CDR3 spells CASTRTGGYEQYF. The CDR3 DNA reads TGTGCCAGCACCCGGACAGGGGGCTACGAGCAGTACTTC.

This clonotype has at least ten counts. The chain has TRBV7-3 and TRBJ2-7; D possibly corresponds to TRBD2 (5 bases). Between the trimmed V and J ends, which lost 1 base and 2 bases, there was a span of 12 bases. The germline gives CDR1 SGHTA, CDR2 FQGTGA. The CDR3 has 15 residues. CDR3 region: CASSLSGGSAYEQYF. The DNA of the CDR3 is TGTGCCAGCAGCTTAAGCGGCGGGTCAGCCTACGAGCAGTACTTC.

This clonotype was counted many times. V usage is TRBV12-3 or TRBV12-4 and J usage is TRBJ2-4, with D uncertain. The length of the CDR3 is 15 residues. Trimming took off 3 bases at V and 0 bases at J, with 9 bases between the two ends. The CDR3 DNA follows: TGTGCCAGCAGTTTTCAGGTGGTAGCCAAAAACATTCAGTACTTC. Translating gives CASSFQVVAKNIQYF.

This chain links TRBV24-1 with TRBJ2-6; D possibly corresponds to TRBD2 (6 bases). The CDR3 contains 15 residues. Germline loops: CDR1 KGHDR, CDR2 SFDVKD. Trimming took 12 bases from V and 0 from J, leaving 14 bases between them. The CDR3 reads CAPEGWSSGANVLTF. The CDR3 nucleotides are TGTGCCCCGGAGGGGTGGTCCTCTGGGGCCAACGTCCTGACTTTC.

This clonotype was picked up many times. The chain has TRBV5-5 and TRBJ1-1, with D possibly TRBD1 on 5 matching bases. This CDR3 comprises 16 residues. CDR1 is SGHKS and CDR2 is YYEKEE in the germline V gene (reference sequence). V was shortened by 0 bases and J by 4 bases, with 16 bases between the two germline ends. The DNA for the CDR3 is TGTGCCAGCAGCTTGGGTCGGGGCAGGGTGGGCACTGAAGCTTTCTTT. Residues: CASSLGRGRVGTEAFF. Full variable domain (missing parts from reference TRBV5-5 and TRBJ1-1): DAGVTQSPTHLIKTRGQQVTLRCSPISGHKSVSWYQQVLGQGPQFIFQYYEKEERGRGNFPDRFSARQFPNYSSELNVNALLLGDSALYLCASSLGRGRVGTEAFFGQGTRLTVV.

A few counts support this clonotype. CDR3 residues: CSARPGLAGGIPYNEQFF. The DNA of the CDR3 is TGCAGTGCTAGACCGGGACTAGCGGGAGGGATCCCCTACAATGAGCAGTTCTTC. This rearrangement joins TRBV20-1 to TRBJ2-1; 16 bases are a match to TRBD2. The V gene's germline CDR1 is DFQATT and CDR2 SNEGSKA (reference sequence). The CDR3 covers 18 residues. The V gene end was trimmed by 2 bases and the J gene end by 2 bases; junction bases not matched to a gene: 6.

This clonotype was detected many times. This rearrangement joins TRBV20-1 to TRBJ1-4, with D uncertain. The germline V and J ends were trimmed by 3 bases and 4 bases, with 9 bases remaining between them. The CDR3 consists of 13 residues. CDR1 DFQATT and CDR2 SNEGSKA come from the germline V gene (reference sequence). CDR3 sequence (DNA): TGCAGTGCTAGTTCTTCTCTTAATGAAAAACTGTTTTTT. It yields the protein CSASSSLNEKLFF.

This clonotype has a count of ten or more. This chain links TRBV5-1 with TRBJ2-1, with 9 bases that match TRBD1. V gave up 4 bases and J gave up 3 bases; unmatched junction bases: 2. Germline V gives CDR1 SGHRS, CDR2 YFSETQ. CDR3 length: 14 amino acids. Here the CDR3 DNA reads TGCGCCAGCAGCGGGACAGGGTTCTACAATGAGCAGTTCTTC. Protein product: CASSGTGFYNEQFF.

This clonotype was recorded at least ten times. The chain uses TRBV7-2 and TRBJ2-5; D gene unclear. CDR3 size: 15 residues. Trimming took 5 bases from V and 5 from J, leaving 18 bases between them. Germline V lookup: CDR1 SGHTA, CDR2 FQGNSA. CDR3 in DNA: TGTGCCAGCAGCCTCCTGGCCCTAACGGGTGAGACCCAGTACTTC. It is translated as CASSLLALTGETQYF.

This clonotype has only a few counts. This chain links TRBV12-3 or TRBV12-4 with TRBJ1-2; TRBD1 agrees at 11 bases. This CDR3 region has 15 residues. Trimming removed 8 bases from V and 7 bases from J; junction bases left unmatched: 12. The CDR3 spells CASQFVRTGGSGYTF. CDR3 sequence (DNA): TGTGCCAGCCAATTTGTGAGGACAGGGGGCTCTGGCTACACCTTC.